This T cell receptor beta chain was captured in a study of cytomegalovirus exposure and HLA in healthy donors. Study background: The 120 validation repertoires and the approximately 640 first-cohort repertoires shared a platform, a later analysis reported. The study, taken as a whole, reports: According to reports, the classifier identified cytomegalovirus status with high specificity and sensitivity. In vitro, a few CMV-associated chains proved specific for CMV antigens.

Method: immunoSEQ multiplex PCR; TCRdb's copy keeps in-frame clones and lacks some. The repertoire includes around 120,000 clones, 88% of them detected once, and about 6% sits in the top ten. The CDR3 runs 14 residues. Germline loops: CDR1 SGHDT, CDR2 YYEEEE. Trimming stripped 0 bases from V and 6 bases from J, with 11 bases between. The sample holds one count of this clone. Its specificity is not known. The donors were part of the validation cohort of 120 subjects. That cohort was separate from the first cohort, which comprised 666 subjects. The source of this sequence is a woman younger than 30 in good health and CMV-seropositive. The chain carries TRBV5-6 and TRBJ2-3, with D perhaps TRBD2 (6 bases). Sequencing was done on a sample of PBMCs. The CDR3 spells CASSLGVGLDTQYF. CDR3 nucleotides: TGTGCCAGCAGCTTGGGGGTGGGACTGGATACGCAGTATTTT.